The 29 T cell receptor beta chains below come from one sample, sequenced in a study of cytomegalovirus exposure and HLA in healthy donors (dated by TCRdb to 2017 to 2019). Library preparation used the immunoSEQ multiplex PCR assay. For the multiplex PCR, a mixture combining 60 forward primers for TCR Vbeta segments and 13 reverse primers for TCR Jbeta segments was used. The immuneACCESS repertoire file appears here via TCRdb, limited to in-frame rearrangements. These files lack a portion of the clones; in checked studies, under half of the deficit traces to unresolved V genes, and the cause of the others is not known. The sample's clone listing holds 140,000 to 150,000 clones. Jointly, the top ten make up around 1.5% of the sample. The specimen was PBMCs. The receptors were sampled from a woman between 50 and 59 years old in good health and CMV-seronegative.

V and J are TRBV6-5 and TRBJ1-2, with D possibly TRBD1 on 5 matching bases. The CDR3 loop spans 11 amino acids. Trimming pared 2 bases from V and 8 bases from J, leaving 6 bases between. CDR1 and CDR2 (germline): MNHEY, SVGAGI. CDR3 coding DNA: TGTGCCAGCAGTTACCGGGGGGGCTACACCTTC. This encodes CASSYRGGYTF.

The chain has TRBV10-2 and TRBJ1-6; 9 bases map to TRBD1. The J segment lost 9 bases and the V segment lost 10 bases, leaving 7 bases of the junction unmatched. The CDR3 has 13 residues. CDR1 is WSHSY, CDR2 SAAADI, per germline. CDR3 nucleotides: TGCGCCACCCGACAGGGGGACGGTTCACCCCTCCACTTT. Its protein is CATRQGDGSPLHF.

The V call is TRBV25-1, the J call TRBJ2-2; 9 bases are a match to TRBD2. CDR1 is MGHDK, CDR2 SYGVNS, per germline. With V trimmed by 3 bases and J by 4 bases, 6 bases remained unmatched. The CDR3 extends over 16 amino acids. The CDR3 loop is CASSDDVLAGTGELFF. The CDR3 bases are TGTGCCAGCAGTGACGATGTACTAGCGGGCACCGGGGAGCTGTTTTTT.

The J gene is TRBJ2-5, the V gene TRBV6-1, with a tentative D call TRBD2 (6 bases). The last part of the DNA fits TRBJ2-7 better; the J call may be wrong. The CDR3 runs to 15 residues. From germline, CDR1 is MNHNS and CDR2 SASEGT. The CDR3 reads CASRARRGTVYEQYF. The CDR3 bases are TGTGCCAGCAGAGCCCGACGGGGGACCGTCTACGAGCAGTACTTC.

This sequence joins TRBV10-3 and TRBJ1-2, with D uncertain. The CDR3 has 12 amino acids. Germline CDR1 and CDR2: ENHRY and SYGVKD. V shed 3 bases and J shed 4 bases, with 6 bases lying between them. The CDR3 DNA reads as TGTGCCATCAGTGATTTTATCTATGGCTACACCTTC. Its translation is CAISDFIYGYTF.

The rearrangement joins TRBV5-1 to TRBJ2-7, with D perhaps matching TRBD1 (7 bases). Germline values: CDR1 SGHRS, CDR2 YFSETQ. The germline V and J ends were trimmed by 6 bases and 2 bases, with 15 bases remaining between them. CDR3 size: 14 residues. The CDR3 DNA reads TGCGCCAGCAACCGGGAGACAGGGCCCTACGAGCAGTACTTC. It encodes CASNRETGPYEQYF.

CDR3 nucleotide sequence: TGCAGTGCTAGACGGTTTGAAGCTTTCTTT. This translates into CSARRFEAFF. The gene calls are TRBV20-1 and TRBJ1-1; D remains ambiguous. The CDR3 runs to 10 residues. Germline loops: CDR1 DFQATT, CDR2 SNEGSKA (reference sequence). V lost 2 bases, J lost 7 bases, and 5 bases lay in between.

J is TRBJ2-7 and V is TRBV30, with 8 bases identical to TRBD1. J lost 2 bases, V lost 1 base, and 1 base had no gene match. This CDR3 has 13 amino acids. Per germline, CDR1 GTSNPN and CDR2 SVGIG (reference sequence). DNA of the CDR3: TGTGCCTGGAGTGGGGACAGGCCCTACGAGCAGTACTTC. Its translation: CAWSGDRPYEQYF.

The genes are TRBV6-1 and TRBJ1-5; D is unclear. V dropped 8 bases and J dropped 4 bases, with 12 bases sitting between them. Germline CDR1 and CDR2: MNHNS and SASEGT. The CDR3 consists of 13 residues. CDR3 coding DNA: TGTGCCAGCCGAATTACGGAGAATCAGCCCCAGCATTTT. Its translation: CASRITENQPQHF.

V gene TRBV11-2 combines with J gene TRBJ2-7, with 8 bases identical to TRBD2. This CDR3 has 16 amino acids. Germline V gene sequence: CDR1 SGHAT, CDR2 FQNNGV. V gave up 0 bases and J gave up 4 bases; unmatched junction bases: 8. The chain's CDR3 is CASSLDSGSRAYEQYF. CDR3 bases: TGTGCCAGCAGCTTAGACAGCGGGAGCAGGGCTTACGAGCAGTACTTC.

The chain combines TRBV10-3 with TRBJ1-6; 7 nucleotides match TRBD1. The CDR3 runs to 15 residues. Trimming cost V 6 bases and J 7 bases; bases outside gene matches: 9. The germline gives CDR1 ENHRY, CDR2 SYGVKD. CDR3 in amino acids: CAISTGDQKNSPLHF. DNA of the CDR3: TGTGCCATCAGCACAGGGGATCAAAAAAATTCACCCCTCCACTTT.

The rearrangement links TRBV19 to TRBJ1-5, with a tentative D call TRBD1 (6 bases). The CDR3 spans 14 residues. The germline V gene has CDR1 LNHDA and CDR2 SQIVND (reference sequence). Deletions cut 6 bases from V and 4 bases from J, with 13 bases between. The DNA of the CDR3 is TGTGCCAGTAGGGGCAGGGGATGGAATCAGCCCCAGCATTTT. This codes for CASRGRGWNQPQHF. The full variable domain, its missing parts supplied by reference TRBV19 and TRBJ1-5, is DGGITQSPKYLFRKEGQNVTLSCEQNLNHDAMYWYRQDPGQGLRLIYYSQIVNDFQKGDIAEGYSVSREKKESFPLTVTSAQKNPTAFYLCASRGRGWNQPQHFGDGTRLSIL.

The genes are TRBV19 and TRBJ1-1; 8 bases are shared with TRBD1. The CDR3 is 15 amino acids. Germline trimming cut 5 bases from V and 6 bases from J; bases unmatched to any gene: 11. Germline CDR1 LNHDA, CDR2 SQIVND (reference sequence). The CDR3 sequence is CASSPNPDRVAEAFF. CDR3 nucleotide sequence: TGTGCCAGTAGTCCAAACCCGGACAGGGTAGCTGAAGCTTTCTTT.

This chain connects TRBV5-4 to TRBJ1-1; no reliable D call. This CDR3 is 15 amino acids long. Trimming left V 7 bases short and J 1 base short, with 17 bases between. CDR1 is SGHNT, CDR2 YYREEE, per germline (reference sequence). CDR3 loop: CASETPKAGNTEAFF. In DNA, the CDR3 is TGTGCCAGCGAGACACCTAAGGCCGGGAACACTGAAGCTTTCTTT. The entire variable domain, with the rest obtained from reference TRBV5-4 and TRBJ1-1, is as follows: ETGVTQSPTHLIKTRGQQVTLRCSSQSGHNTVSWYQQALGQGPQFIFQYYREEENGRGNFPPRFSGLQFPNYSSELNVNALELDDSALYLCASETPKAGNTEAFFGQGTRLTVV.

This chain uses TRBV28 with TRBJ2-3; the match to TRBD2 covers 9 bases. The CDR3 covers 15 residues. J was trimmed by 6 bases and V by 3 bases; bases with no gene match: 7. The germline CDR1 and CDR2 sequences are MDHEN and SYDVKM. CDR3 nucleotides: TGTGCCAGCAGTTTGCTCGCGGGAGGGGGGGATACGCAGTATTTT. Its translation is CASSLLAGGGDTQYF.

The V and J genes are TRBV10-3 and TRBJ1-1; D gene ambiguous. This CDR3 spans 14 amino acids. Germline loops: CDR1 ENHRY, CDR2 SYGVKD. V shed 3 bases and J shed 1 base, with 9 bases lying between them. The CDR3 is CAISDRASNTEAFF. Written as DNA, the CDR3 is TGTGCCATCAGTGACCGTGCGTCGAACACTGAAGCTTTCTTT.

The rearrangement joins TRBV19 to TRBJ2-7, with D possibly matching TRBD1 (5 bases). The ends were cut back, 5 bases at V and 1 base at J, with 12 bases in the middle. Per the germline V gene, CDR1 is LNHDA and CDR2 is SQIVND (reference sequence). The length of the CDR3 is 14 residues. CDR3 coding DNA: TGTGCCAGTAGTTTGACAGAGTCGTCCTACGAGCAGTACTTC. Translating gives CASSLTESSYEQYF.

This rearrangement joins TRBV9 to TRBJ2-2; 8 nucleotides align to TRBD2. Germline V lookup: CDR1 SGDLS, CDR2 YYNGEE. V shed 4 bases, J shed 0 bases, and the junction held 2 bases outside the gene matches. The length of the CDR3 is 15 residues. CDR3 region: CASSRGLANTGELFF. CDR3 coding DNA: TGTGCCAGCAGCAGGGGACTAGCGAACACCGGGGAGCTGTTTTTT.

The chain joins TRBV19 to TRBJ1-2; no definite D call. The CDR3 runs to 12 residues. Between the trimmed V and J ends, which lost 1 base and 6 bases, there was a span of 6 bases. The germline V gene encodes CDR1 LNHDA and CDR2 SQIVND (reference sequence). In DNA, the CDR3 is TGTGCCAGTAGTATAGCCAGGAATGGCTACACCTTC. It translates to CASSIARNGYTF.

The chain combines TRBV18 with TRBJ2-7; D not resolved. CDR1 is KGHSH and CDR2 is LQKENI in the germline V gene. The germline V and J ends were trimmed by 2 bases and 0 bases, with 11 bases remaining between them. The CDR3 runs 15 residues. In nucleotides, the CDR3 is TGTGCCAGCTCACCAGGGCAGATTAGCTCCTACGAGCAGTACTTC. Protein: CASSPGQISSYEQYF.

The J gene is TRBJ2-1, the V gene TRBV4-1, with 11 bases lining up with TRBD2. Germline V gene data show CDR1 as MGHRA and CDR2 as YSYEKL. The CDR3 loop spans 16 amino acids. J lost 4 bases, V lost 3 bases, and 5 bases had no gene match. The CDR3: CASSQATSGSYNEQFF. In nucleotides, the CDR3 is TGCGCCAGCAGCCAGGCCACTAGCGGGAGTTACAATGAGCAGTTCTTC.

The chain has TRBV6-5 and TRBJ2-5, with TRBD2 matching over 9 bases. V lost 5 bases to trimming and J lost 11 bases; unmatched junction nucleotides: 15. This CDR3 has 15 amino acids. Germline CDR1 and CDR2: MNHEY and SVGAGI. CDR3 residues: CASSPPIAGAGEQYF. The CDR3 nucleotides read TGTGCCAGCAGTCCACCCATAGCGGGAGCGGGTGAGCAGTACTTC.

J is TRBJ2-1 and V is TRBV5-5; D gene ambiguous. V lost 2 bases to trimming and J lost 2 bases, with 8 bases between them. CDR3 size: 14 residues. The V gene's germline CDR1 is SGHKS and CDR2 YYEKEE (reference sequence). The CDR3 coding sequence is TGTGCCAGCAGCTTCGGGTATACCTACAATGAGCAGTTCTTC. This gives the protein CASSFGYTYNEQFF.

The chain has TRBV28 and TRBJ2-1; D is perhaps TRBD1 (5 bases). Germline V gene sequence: CDR1 MDHEN, CDR2 SYDVKM. This CDR3 comprises 16 residues. The ends were cut back, 7 bases at V and 0 bases at J, with 16 bases in the middle. CDR3 amino acids: CASNLGATPSYNEQFF. CDR3 nucleotide sequence: TGTGCCAGCAACCTAGGGGCTACTCCCTCCTACAATGAGCAGTTCTTC.

The V and J genes are TRBV28 and TRBJ2-5, with D unresolved. With 2 bases removed from V and 2 bases from J, the gap between germline ends came to 9 bases. Germline values: CDR1 MDHEN, CDR2 SYDVKM. This CDR3 comprises 14 residues. The CDR3 sequence: CASSLISRQETQYF. The DNA for the CDR3 is TGTGCCAGCAGTTTAATCAGCAGGCAAGAGACCCAGTACTTC.

The J gene is TRBJ2-1, the V gene TRBV27; possible D gene TRBD2, 5 bases. Germline-derived CDR1 and CDR2 are MNHEY and SMNVEV (reference sequence). Between the trimmed V and J ends, which lost 0 bases and 9 bases, there was a span of 18 bases. CDR3 length: 16 amino acids. CDR3 residues: CASSLSAGATTGEQFF. CDR3 sequence (DNA): TGTGCCAGCAGTTTATCGGCGGGCGCCACGACTGGTGAGCAGTTCTTC.

The chain recombines TRBV7-2 with TRBJ2-7, with D uncertain. This CDR3 region has 12 residues. CDR1 is SGHTA, CDR2 FQGNSA, per germline. V lost 3 bases to trimming and J lost 1 base, with 4 bases between them. CDR3 nucleotides: TGTGCCAGCAGCTTTCCATCCTACGAGCAGTACTTC. Its translation is CASSFPSYEQYF.

The J gene is TRBJ1-5, the V gene TRBV19; D possibly corresponds to TRBD1 (5 bases). Germline-derived CDR1 and CDR2 are LNHDA and SQIVND (reference sequence). The CDR3 consists of 17 residues. Trimming shortened V by 3 bases and J by 0 bases, and 15 bases separated the two germline ends. The CDR3 coding sequence is TGTGCCAGTAGTATCTTCTCGACAGCCCGTAGCAATCAGCCCCAGCATTTT. Protein: CASSIFSTARSNQPQHF.

This chain joins TRBV5-6 and TRBJ2-3, with TRBD2 matching 11 bases. J lost 8 bases, V lost 6 bases, and 11 bases had no gene match. The germline gives CDR1 SGHDT, CDR2 YYEEEE. The CDR3 length is 15 residues. For the CDR3, the DNA is TGTGCCAGCACCCCAATTGGGCTAGCGGGAGGTACGCAGTATTTT. It encodes CASTPIGLAGGTQYF.